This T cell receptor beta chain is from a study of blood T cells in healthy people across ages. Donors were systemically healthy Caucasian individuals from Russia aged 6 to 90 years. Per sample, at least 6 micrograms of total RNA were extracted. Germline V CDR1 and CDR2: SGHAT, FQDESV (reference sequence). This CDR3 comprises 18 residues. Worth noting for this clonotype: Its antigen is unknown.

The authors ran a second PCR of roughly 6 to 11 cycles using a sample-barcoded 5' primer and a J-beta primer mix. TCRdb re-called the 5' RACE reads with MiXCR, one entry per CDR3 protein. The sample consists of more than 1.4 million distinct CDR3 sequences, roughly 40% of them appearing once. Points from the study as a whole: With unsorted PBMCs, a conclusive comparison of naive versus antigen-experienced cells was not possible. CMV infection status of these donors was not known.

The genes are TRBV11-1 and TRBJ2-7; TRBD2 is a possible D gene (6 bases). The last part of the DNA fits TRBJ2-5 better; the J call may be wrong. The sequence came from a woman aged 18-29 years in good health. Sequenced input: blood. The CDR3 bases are TGTGCCAGCAGCCGGGGGTCGGCATGGGTTGGAGGTAGAGAGACCCAGTACTTC. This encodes CASSRGSAWVGGRETQYF.